Listed here is a single T cell receptor beta chain. Which antigen it targets is not known. No per-base quality is available; no much larger clone lies one base away. The data belong to a study of CD8+ T cells in alopecia areata (dated by TCRdb to between 2018 and 2020). Study-level background: Treated patients were enrolled in an open-label pilot trial of oral tofacitinib, 5 to 10 mg twice daily, for moderate-to-severe alopecia areata. Scalp clonality was compared among normal scalp (n=4), patchy alopecia areata scalp (n=8), and alopecia totalis/universalis scalp (n=8). Patients received tofacitinib for 6 to 18 months and were then followed off drug for 6 months to check for delayed response and recurrence. Patients on tofacitinib were biopsied at baseline and after 4 and 24 weeks of treatment, and several of the patients also had a later scalp biopsy. Human TCRbeta sequencing covered scalp tissue and sorted CD4+ and CD8+ peripheral blood T cells from patchy and totalis/universalis alopecia areata patients and healthy controls. High-throughput TCRbeta sequencing was used to examine T cell clonal expansion in alopecia areata in both the C3H/HeJ mouse model and human patients. RNA was obtained with the PAXgene miRNA kit for fixed scalp, the miRNeasy kit for PBMCs, and the RNeasy kit for mouse skin. Amplification of TCRbeta CDR3 regions was done by immunoSEQ multiplex PCR using 35 Vbeta forward primers and 13 Jbeta reverse primers. Points the paper makes about the study in general: Shared TCR sequences between patients were less evident than in mice, which may be partly attributable to HLA diversity in the patient population. Compared with normal scalp, lesional scalp had higher clonality and more expanded CD8+ clones, particularly in alopecia totalis/universalis, a pattern that suggests antigenic drive. Resident alphabeta T cells in normal human skin are also sequenced, complicating scalp TCR repertoire analysis, unlike mouse skin dominated by gammadelta T cells.

Receptors were amplified or captured by the immunoSEQ multiplex PCR assay. RNA was extracted from all samples and reverse transcribed into cDNA as template for TCR sequencing. First-strand cDNA was synthesized using SuperScript III with a 2:1 mix of oligo-dT and random hexamers. A synthetic immune receptor repertoire was used to gauge amplification bias, and whatever bias remained was removed computationally. As for the original processing: Raw reads were preprocessed to remove errors, and CDR3 was defined according to IMGT conventions as the region from the conserved cysteine to phenylalanine. Clonality was calculated as 1 minus Shannon entropy normalized by log2 of the number of productive unique TCRs. Whether scalp clones were CD4 or CD8 was inferred by matching scalp TCRbeta sequences against CD4 and CD8 repertoires sorted from blood. Drawn from immuneACCESS, this table holds only the in-frame rearrangements with V and J called that TCRdb kept. Clones are partly lost; checked studies trace under half to an unresolved V gene and leave the rest unexplained. From that table come the V and J calls and clone size; the DNA was used to work out D and trimming. The sample contains 140,000 to 150,000 clones, roughly 50% of them found a single time. The top ten constitute about 6.4% of the sample.

From alopecia areata patients, peripheral blood was collected along with lesional scalp punch biopsies. After PBMCs were isolated by density centrifugation and stained for CD3, CD4 and CD8, a FACSAria was used to sort CD4+ and CD8+ T cells. According to the germline V gene, CDR1 reads MGHRA and CDR2 reads YSYEKL. The CDR3 sequence holds 16 residues, the cysteine and phenylalanine included. Of the read, only the CDR3 DNA is kept; its 48 bases are in frame from base 1. From V the trimming removes 3 bases and from J it removes 1 base, while the gene matches leave 9 bases of the junction unaccounted for.

The sequencing input was CD4+ T cells sorted from blood. The TCR originated in a human donor with alopecia areata. Here the chain combines TRBV4-1 and TRBJ2-7; 7 bases in the middle match TRBD1. CDR3 loop: CASSQGPRTGSYEQYF. In nucleotides, the sequence is TGCGCCAGCAGCCAGGGCCCCCGGACAGGTTCCTACGAGCAGTACTTC.